The next 9 T cell receptor beta chains were all read from a single sample in a study of cytomegalovirus exposure and HLA in healthy donors. The study ran its PCR with 60 Vbeta and 13 Jbeta primers. Data came from immunoSEQ multiplex PCR; TCRdb stores just in-frame clones and leaves some out. The repertoire consists of about 110,000 clones, with over 80% occurring once and the leading ten covering approximately 7.2%. The sample consisted of PBMCs. These receptors were obtained from a man between 25 and 39 years old in good health and CMV-seropositive.

This chain uses TRBV19 with TRBJ1-5, with TRBD1 identical over 8 bases. With V trimmed by 6 bases and J by 0 bases, 4 bases remained unmatched. The CDR3 consists of 15 residues. Germline V gene data show CDR1 as LNHDA and CDR2 as SQIVND (reference sequence). The chain's CDR3 is CASSETGDSNQPQHF. The CDR3 nucleotides read TGTGCCAGTAGCGAGACAGGGGATAGCAATCAGCCCCAGCATTTT.

The rearrangement joins TRBV6-6 to TRBJ2-1, with TRBD2 identical over 12 bases. The CDR3 has 16 amino acids. Germline V gene sequence: CDR1 MNHNY, CDR2 SVGAGI (reference sequence). V shed 6 bases and J 4 bases; nucleotides not matched to a gene: 7. The CDR3 nucleotides read TGTGCCAGCAGAGGACTAGCGGGGATAGGTTACAATGAGCAGTTCTTC. Amino acid sequence: CASRGLAGIGYNEQFF.

The chain employs TRBV7-6 and TRBJ2-3; TRBD2 agrees at 8 bases. The CDR3 covers 15 residues. V was clipped by 2 bases and J by 4 bases; unmatched bases: 5. CDR1 is SGHVS and CDR2 is FNYEAQ in the germline V gene. The CDR3, as DNA: TGTGCCAGCAGCTTAACCGCGGGGGGCCCAGATACGCAGTATTTT. It encodes CASSLTAGGPDTQYF.

This rearrangement joins TRBV28 to TRBJ2-3; the match to TRBD2 covers 10 bases. Trimming cost V 10 bases and J 0 bases; bases outside gene matches: 7. Germline V gene lookup returns CDR1 MDHEN and CDR2 SYDVKM. The CDR3 runs to 15 residues. The CDR3 DNA reads TGTGCCACCTACTTAGCGGGGGGAAGCACAGATACGCAGTATTTT. The encoded protein is CATYLAGGSTDTQYF.

J is TRBJ2-4 and V is TRBV19; the D is unclear. Germline V lookup: CDR1 LNHDA, CDR2 SQIVND (reference sequence). This CDR3 region has 13 residues. The V end lost 2 bases, the J end lost 8 bases, and 10 bases lay between the germline ends. CDR3 region: CASSIPPQDIQYF. The CDR3 coding sequence is TGTGCCAGTAGTATACCCCCTCAGGACATTCAGTACTTC.

V gene TRBV5-4 combines with J gene TRBJ2-3, with D unclear. The V and J ends lost 4 bases and 6 bases respectively, with 9 bases between them. Germline V lookup: CDR1 SGHNT, CDR2 YYREEE (reference sequence). The CDR3 has 12 residues. The CDR3 sequence: CASSPRRDTQYF. The CDR3 bases are TGTGCCAGCAGCCCAAGGCGGGATACGCAGTATTTT. The whole variable domain, remainder taken from reference TRBV5-4 and TRBJ2-3, is ETGVTQSPTHLIKTRGQQVTLRCSSQSGHNTVSWYQQALGQGPQFIFQYYREEENGRGNFPPRFSGLQFPNYSSELNVNALELDDSALYLCASSPRRDTQYFGPGTRLTVL.

The J gene is TRBJ2-7, the V gene TRBV30; D perhaps matches TRBD2 (6 bases). Germline CDR1 reads GTSNPN; CDR2 reads SVGIG (reference sequence). This CDR3 region has 14 residues. V was shortened by 8 bases and J by 5 bases, with 22 bases between the two germline ends. The CDR3: CATSRGLPVNEQYF. The CDR3 DNA is TGTGCCACATCCCGGGGACTCCCGGTCAACGAGCAGTACTTC.

A remark on this clone: At one end, the junction sequence differs from germline, possibly due to a read error. The chain employs TRBV6-6 and TRBJ2-7; D not resolved. The CDR3 length is 11 residues. Germline loops: CDR1 MNHNY, CDR2 SVGAGI (reference sequence). This CDR3 is CASSPSHEQYF. The CDR3 nucleotides are TGTGCCAGCAGCCCCTCCCACGAGCAGTACTTC.

This chain joins TRBV5-1 and TRBJ1-3; no reliable D call. Germline loops: CDR1 SGHRS, CDR2 YFSETQ. Trimming left V 2 bases short and J 0 bases short, with 12 bases between. CDR3 length: 16 residues. The CDR3 reads CASSLTSGGSGNTIYF. CDR3 DNA: TGCGCCAGCAGCTTAACATCGGGAGGCTCTGGAAACACCATATATTTT.